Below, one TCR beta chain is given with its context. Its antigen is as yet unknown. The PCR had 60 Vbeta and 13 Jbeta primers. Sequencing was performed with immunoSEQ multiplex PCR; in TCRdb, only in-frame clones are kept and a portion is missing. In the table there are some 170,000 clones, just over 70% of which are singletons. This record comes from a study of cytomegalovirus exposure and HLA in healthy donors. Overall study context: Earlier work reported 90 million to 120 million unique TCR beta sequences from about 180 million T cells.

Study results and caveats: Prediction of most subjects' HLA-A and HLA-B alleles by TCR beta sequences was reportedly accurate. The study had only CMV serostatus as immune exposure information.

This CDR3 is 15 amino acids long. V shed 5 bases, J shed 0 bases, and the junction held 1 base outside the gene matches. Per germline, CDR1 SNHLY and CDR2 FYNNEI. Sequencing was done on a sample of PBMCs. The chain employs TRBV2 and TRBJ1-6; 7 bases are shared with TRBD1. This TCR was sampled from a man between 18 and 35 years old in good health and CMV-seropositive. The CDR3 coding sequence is TGTGCCAGCAGTCCAGGGGGCTCCTATAATTCACCCCTCCACTTT. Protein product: CASSPGGSYNSPLHF.